The 18 T cell receptor beta chains presented below share a single source sample, sequenced in a study of T cell responses to AZD1222 COVID-19 vaccine. TCRdb's table, derived via immunoSEQ multiplex PCR, lists solely in-frame clones and lacks some. The sample has 110,000 to 150,000 clones, roughly nine tenths seen once; the top ten hold under 2%. The sample consisted of peripheral blood, taken on day 0 of AZD1222 vaccination. These TCRs come from an adult in good health.

This chain joins TRBV10-2 and TRBJ1-6, with D possibly being TRBD1 (5 bases). Trimming pared 0 bases from V and 8 bases from J, leaving 14 bases between. The germline CDR1 and CDR2 sequences are WSHSY and SAAADI. CDR3 size: 16 residues. DNA for the CDR3: TGCGCCAGCAGTGAGTCCGGCGGGGCGTCGGATTCACCCCTCCACTTT. Its translation is CASSESGGASDSPLHF.

The rearrangement joins TRBV7-3 to TRBJ2-5, with a weak D call TRBD2 (5 bases). The CDR3 is made up of 13 amino acids. Trimming cost V 5 bases and J 2 bases, with 9 bases left between them. Germline assignment: CDR1 SGHTA and CDR2 FQGTGA. The CDR3 DNA reads as TGTGCCAGCAGCCCCCCGGGGCAAGAGACCCAGTACTTC. This codes for CASSPPGQETQYF. The full variable domain, its missing parts supplied by reference TRBV7-3 and TRBJ2-5, is GAGVSQTPSNKVTEKGKYVELRCDPISGHTALYWYRQSLGQGPEFLIYFQGTGAADDSGLPNDRFFAVRPEGSVSTLKIQRTERGDSAVYLCASSPPGQETQYFGPGTRLLVL.

V is TRBV6-2 or TRBV6-3 and J is TRBJ2-7, with TRBD1 matching over 7 bases. The germline V gene has CDR1 MNHEY and CDR2 SVGEGT. V shed 2 bases, J shed 5 bases, and the junction held 6 bases outside the gene matches. This CDR3 region has 14 residues. The CDR3 here is CASSYEGAYDEQYF. CDR3 nucleotide sequence: TGTGCCAGCAGTTACGAGGGGGCGTATGACGAGCAGTACTTC.

As for this clone: Germline is not matched at one junction end, which may reflect a read error. The rearrangement joins TRBV3-1 (or the pseudogene TRBV3-2) to TRBJ1-4; D is uncertain. The CDR3 has 13 amino acids. Looked up from germline, CDR1 is LGHDT and CDR2 is YNNKEL (reference sequence). CDR3 coding DNA: TGTGCCAGCAGCCAAGATAGGTACGGTCCGCCTGGTTTT. This translates into CASSQDRYGPPGF.

The rearrangement links TRBV10-3 to TRBJ2-2, with D hard to call. The CDR3 is 15 amino acids. Between the trimmed V and J ends, which lost 2 bases and 4 bases, there was a span of 11 bases. Germline assignment: CDR1 ENHRY and CDR2 SYGVKD. CDR3 in amino acids: CAISELGPSTGELFF. In DNA, the CDR3 is TGTGCCATCAGTGAGCTCGGACCGAGCACCGGGGAGCTGTTTTTT.

V gene TRBV5-1 combines with J gene TRBJ1-5, with D hard to call. The CDR3 length is 13 residues. CDR1 and CDR2 from the germline V gene are SGHRS and YFSETQ. The V end was cut by 6 bases, the J end by 4 bases, with 11 bases between. CDR3 in DNA: TGCGCCAGCAACATTGACGGGAATCAGCCCCAGCATTTT. Protein: CASNIDGNQPQHF.

J is TRBJ2-1 and V is TRBV11-3, with D perhaps TRBD1 or TRBD2 (5 bases each). The germline V gene has CDR1 SGHNT and CDR2 YENEEA. This CDR3 spans 15 amino acids. V lost 3 bases and J 6 bases, leaving 15 bases between the germline ends. CDR3 region: CASSLGVSIINEQFF. The CDR3 nucleotides read TGTGCCAGCAGCTTGGGGGTGAGTATAATCAATGAGCAGTTCTTC.

V usage is TRBV6-5 and J usage is TRBJ2-3, with TRBD2 matching 11 bases. V dropped 10 bases and J dropped 2; count of bases not matched to a gene: 5. The CDR3 loop spans 14 amino acids. The germline V gene has CDR1 MNHEY and CDR2 SVGAGI. The CDR3 is CATASGGPTDTQYF. The CDR3 DNA reads as TGTGCCACCGCTAGCGGGGGGCCCACAGATACGCAGTATTTT.

This chain connects TRBV19 to TRBJ1-4, with D tentatively TRBD1 (6 bases). CDR1 and CDR2 from the germline V gene are LNHDA and SQIVND (reference sequence). V dropped 7 bases and J dropped 0 bases, with 21 bases sitting between them. This CDR3 comprises 18 residues. The chain's CDR3 is CASMAGTGRGATNEKLFF. The CDR3 coding sequence is TGTGCCAGTATGGCGGGCACAGGGAGGGGGGCAACTAATGAAAAACTGTTTTTT.

The chain uses TRBV6-2 or TRBV6-3 and TRBJ2-6; D is unclear. V was pared by 2 bases and J by 0 bases, with 2 bases between. The V gene's germline CDR1 is MNHEY and CDR2 SVGEGT. The CDR3 has 14 amino acids. This CDR3 is CASSYPSGANVLTF. For the CDR3, the DNA is TGTGCCAGCAGTTACCCCTCTGGGGCCAACGTCCTGACTTTC.

In regard to this clone: Additional DNA sequences in this sample encode the identical CDR3. The genes are TRBV7-2 and TRBJ2-7, with D possibly being TRBD2 (5 bases). Germline V gives CDR1 SGHTA, CDR2 FQGNSA. The CDR3 sequence is 12 residues long. V shed 2 bases and J shed 4 bases, with 6 bases lying between them. CDR3 DNA sequence: TGTGCCAGCAGCTTACGGGGTTACGAGCAGTACTTC. This gives the protein CASSLRGYEQYF.

The chain joins TRBV10-3 to TRBJ2-5, with 7 bases aligning to TRBD2. The germline gives CDR1 ENHRY, CDR2 SYGVKD. V dropped 4 bases and J dropped 5; count of bases not matched to a gene: 7. The CDR3 has 14 amino acids. The CDR3 loop reads CAISGSGGRETQYF. The CDR3 DNA reads as TGTGCCATCAGTGGTTCGGGGGGTAGGGAGACCCAGTACTTC.

The chain couples TRBV19 to TRBJ1-1; maybe TRBD1 (6 bases). This CDR3 spans 14 amino acids. From germline, CDR1 is LNHDA and CDR2 SQIVND (reference sequence). V was shortened by 6 bases and J by 4 bases, with 15 bases between the two germline ends. In nucleotides, the CDR3 is TGTGCCAGTAGAGTGGGGGCGCGGGGCACTGAAGCTTTCTTT. Encoded protein: CASRVGARGTEAFF. The full variable domain, its missing parts supplied by reference TRBV19 and TRBJ1-1, is DGGITQSPKYLFRKEGQNVTLSCEQNLNHDAMYWYRQDPGQGLRLIYYSQIVNDFQKGDIAEGYSVSREKKESFPLTVTSAQKNPTAFYLCASRVGARGTEAFFGQGTRLTVV.

The J gene is TRBJ2-5, the V gene TRBV30; D gene uncertain. Deletions cut 0 bases from V and 4 bases from J, with 9 bases between. Germline loops: CDR1 GTSNPN, CDR2 SVGIG (reference sequence). This CDR3 has 13 amino acids. CDR3 sequence reads: CAWSVLLGETQYF. The CDR3 coding sequence is TGTGCCTGGAGTGTTTTACTGGGAGAGACCCAGTACTTC.

This chain uses TRBV3-1 (or the pseudogene TRBV3-2) with TRBJ2-5; 8 bases agree with TRBD1. The CDR3 is 15 amino acids. Trimming cost V 1 base and J 2 bases; bases outside gene matches: 3. Germline V gene lookup returns CDR1 LGHDT and CDR2 YNNKEL (reference sequence). CDR3 in DNA: TGTGCCAGCAGCCAAGGGACAGGGAGGCAAGAGACCCAGTACTTC. It is translated as CASSQGTGRQETQYF.

V and J are TRBV19 and TRBJ2-3, with D tentatively TRBD1 (5 bases). CDR1 is LNHDA and CDR2 is SQIVND in the germline V gene (reference sequence). V lost 1 base and J lost 0, with 5 bases in between. The CDR3 is made up of 14 amino acids. In DNA, the CDR3 is TGTGCCAGTAGTATAGGGGGCAGCACAGATACGCAGTATTTT. It encodes CASSIGGSTDTQYF.

V is TRBV6-5 and J is TRBJ2-7; D is perhaps TRBD1 or TRBD2 (5 bases each). The CDR3 covers 13 residues. Germline-derived CDR1 and CDR2 are MNHEY and SVGAGI. Trimming took 7 bases from V and 1 from J, leaving 11 bases between them. CDR3 in amino acids: CASIRDGSYEQYF. CDR3 sequence (DNA): TGTGCCAGCATACGGGACGGTTCCTACGAGCAGTACTTC.

V is TRBV4-3 and J is TRBJ1-5, with no clear D. Germline CDR1 and CDR2: LGHNA and YSLEER. CDR3 length: 13 residues. The ends were cut back, 0 bases at V and 9 bases at J, with 9 bases in the middle. The CDR3 protein is CASSQDTALPQHF. The CDR3, as DNA: TGCGCCAGCAGCCAAGATACAGCCTTGCCCCAGCATTTT.